These T cell receptor beta chains were read from a single sample in a study of glioma-infiltrating T cells after dendritic cell vaccination. Profiled with immunoSEQ multiplex PCR; TCRdb holds only in-frame clones, not every one. The table records approximately 60,000 clones, more than 75% of them present only once. The specimen comprised blood, sampled after dendritic cell vaccination. All receptors derive from a human donor with glioblastoma. The CDR3 runs from the conserved cysteine through the conserved F or W. A D gene is named only where the DNA matches it firmly. Where a row states a size, it is once, few, many or the class of an expanded clone; other rows omit it.

clone size	D gene	J gene	V gene	CDR3 protein	CDR3 DNA
-	TRBD1	TRBJ2-2	TRBV9	CASSLLQGAINTGELFF	TGTGCCAGCAGCCTTCTACAGGGGGCAATTAACACCGGGGAGCTGTTTTTT
-	TRBD1	TRBJ2-7	TRBV5-6	CASSLSSGTGGTYEQYF	TGTGCCAGCAGCCTGTCGTCAGGGACAGGGGGGACCTACGAGCAGTACTTC
-	TRBD2	TRBJ2-1	TRBV11-2	CASSLGLGLAGGDEQFF	TGTGCCAGCAGCTTGGGATTGGGGCTAGCGGGGGGGGATGAGCAGTTCTTC
few	TRBD1	TRBJ2-7	TRBV5-1	CASSPDRISYEQYF	TGCGCCAGCAGTCCGGACAGGATCTCCTACGAGCAGTACTTC
-	TRBD1	TRBJ1-2	TRBV9	CASSVSVGVRGNEDGYTF	TGTGCCAGCAGCGTATCCGTCGGGGTCAGGGGGAATGAGGATGGCTACACCTTC
-	TRBD1	TRBJ2-1	TRBV4-2	CASSQDQGANEQFF	TGTGCCAGCAGCCAAGATCAGGGGGCTAATGAGCAGTTCTTC
-	-	TRBJ1-1	TRBV7-8	CASSTRQVGTEKAFF	TGTGCCAGCAGCACCCGACAGGTCGGGACGGAAAAAGCTTTCTTT
once	TRBD1	TRBJ1-3	TRBV10-3	CATWTGGSGNTIYF	TGTGCCACCTGGACAGGGGGATCTGGAAACACCATATATTTT
-	-	TRBJ1-1	TRBV19	CASSIGGARTEAFF	TGTGCCAGTAGTATTGGGGGGGCGCGGACTGAAGCTTTCTTT
-	-	TRBJ1-2	TRBV2	CASSEAWQGQGYTF	TGTGCCAGCAGTGAAGCTTGGCAGGGTCAGGGCTACACCTTC
-	-	TRBJ2-3	TRBV6-6	CASRPGHSTGTDTQYF	TGTGCCAGCAGGCCGGGACACTCAACCGGCACAGATACGCAGTATTTT
once	TRBD1	TRBJ2-2	TRBV4-3	CASSQGVRTGGTGELFF	TGCGCCAGCAGCCAGGGGGTGAGGACAGGCGGCACCGGGGAGCTGTTTTTT
-	-	TRBJ1-1	TRBV27	CASSPDGVVQGGTEAFF	TGTGCCAGCAGTCCCGACGGCGTTGTGCAGGGTGGGACTGAAGCTTTCTTT
-	TRBD2	TRBJ2-7	TRBV27	CASSLAGAISYEQYF	TGTGCCAGCAGTTTAGCGGGAGCGATCTCCTACGAGCAGTACTTC
-	-	TRBJ2-7	TRBV9	CASSVSSGPSYEQYF	TGTGCCAGCAGCGTATCGAGCGGGCCGTCCTACGAGCAGTACTTC
-	-	TRBJ2-6	TRBV4-2	CASSHYPGSGANVLTF	TGTGCCAGCAGCCATTACCCGGGGTCTGGGGCCAACGTCCTGACTTTC
-	-	TRBJ1-2	TRBV4-3	CASSQDGQEINYGYTF	TGCGCCAGCAGCCAAGATGGGCAAGAGATTAACTATGGCTACACCTTC